This T cell receptor beta chain appears in the sequencing data of a study of blood T cell repertoires in COVID-19. Background on the study: Acute and convalescent COVID-19 specimens originated in the United States, Italy and Spain. In each case, the material was cDNA or gDNA derived from T cells, B-cell-depleted T cells, or PBMCs.

CDR3 length: 13 residues. Per germline, CDR1 KGHDR and CDR2 SFDVKD. About this clone: The junction differs from germline at one of its ends, possibly a read error.

How the authors handled the data: Amplification from reference gene primers served as the basis for estimated nucleated cell counts. Profiling relied on immunoSEQ multiplex PCR, and the TCRdb table lists in-frame clones only, not all of them. V, J and clone size are those of that table, while D and trimming were read from the DNA. Of fewer than 200,000 clones in the sample, 88% were seen once. Specimen: peripheral blood. The V call is TRBV24-1, the J call TRBJ2-3, with 9 bases that match TRBD1. This TCR was sampled from a man aged 35-49 years with active or convalescent COVID-19. CDR3 in amino acids: CATSDMSRDRANF. CDR3 nucleotides: TGTGCCACCAGTGATATGTCCCGGGACAGGGCGAATTTT.